The rows below give T cell receptor beta chains drawn from one sample of a study of technical replicates of blood from a few donors. Clones were read by immunoSEQ multiplex PCR, and TCRdb kept only the in-frame ones, dropping some. The data show roughly 70,000 clones, 85% to 95% seen once. Sequences were obtained from PBMCs. All receptors derive from a human donor in good health. Some clones in this sample may be carry-over from other donors' samples. Both conserved end residues are trimmed from each CDR3. Fields, in order: V gene, CDR3 protein.

>TRBV4-1
ASSQGEAGGNEKLF
>TRBV5-6
ASSYRGGYT
>TRBV2
ASSLWRTGNGANVLT
>TRBV7-6
ASSLGQGQGEQY
>TRBV5-1
ASSETGSSYNEQF
>TRBV15
ATSSRIQGQGNEKLF
>TRBV2
ASTDAWRTEAF
>TRBV29-1
SVGRTGIYEQY
>TRBV6-5
ASSYSYADTQY
>TRBV15
ATSAPTSGGARNIQY
>TRBV7-9
ASSLDTDNYGYT
>TRBV27
ASSFNRNTEAF
>TRBV6-1
ASSERTRGMVAGGFGTGELF
>TRBV21-1
ASSKRSRGKTEAF
>TRBV2
ASSEESIPDSEAF
>TRBV6-5
ASSTPSETYEQY
>TRBV27
ASSLAADRGTEQF
>TRBV7-9
ASSLVRGDEAF
>TRBV9
ASSVGGGVGETQY
>TRBV7-9
ASSLNRGTGELF
>TRBV30
AWSVDGEQY
>TRBV5-4
ASSLVAGSSYEQY
>TRBV6-1
ASSRGLLEYEQF
>TRBV7-9
ASSLAWGDVTSNQPQH
>TRBV18
ASSPGTGNYEQY
>TRBV4-3
ASSQAAGRRYGYT
>TRBV6-5
ASSYEGYTQY
>TRBV9
ASSVGQGVRDTIY
>TRBV6-5
ASSSGVNPVGYGYT
>TRBV29-1
SLTPGQKETQY
>TRBV6-5
ASSKRGTTGELF
>TRBV19
ASSDLPGLENTEAF
>TRBV27
ASTDSFGGYT
>TRBV7-3
ASSWGTGGGVEQF
>TRBV2
ASTRTSGGAVNEQF
>TRBV7-9
ASSLASGSTYEQY
>TRBV4-1
ASSRGVAGGLSSSYNEQF
>TRBV2
ASRAGVNSPLH
>TRBV6-1
ASRLGQASGNTIY
>TRBV2
ASSRDSQETQY
>TRBV4-1
ASSQESNLREQY
>TRBV14
ASSGRRRGGSTDTQY
>TRBV9
ASSVVSNSDTQY
>TRBV13
ASSSAGLRSLNEQF
>TRBV4-2
ASSQESPPGDEQY
>TRBV11-2
ASSLDPGLGTGELF
>TRBV4-3
ASSQDRNTGVGSQY
>TRBV10-3
AISSPVNYGYT
>TRBV19
ASSIVSGTEAF
>TRBV14
ASSRRTVNYFGANVLT